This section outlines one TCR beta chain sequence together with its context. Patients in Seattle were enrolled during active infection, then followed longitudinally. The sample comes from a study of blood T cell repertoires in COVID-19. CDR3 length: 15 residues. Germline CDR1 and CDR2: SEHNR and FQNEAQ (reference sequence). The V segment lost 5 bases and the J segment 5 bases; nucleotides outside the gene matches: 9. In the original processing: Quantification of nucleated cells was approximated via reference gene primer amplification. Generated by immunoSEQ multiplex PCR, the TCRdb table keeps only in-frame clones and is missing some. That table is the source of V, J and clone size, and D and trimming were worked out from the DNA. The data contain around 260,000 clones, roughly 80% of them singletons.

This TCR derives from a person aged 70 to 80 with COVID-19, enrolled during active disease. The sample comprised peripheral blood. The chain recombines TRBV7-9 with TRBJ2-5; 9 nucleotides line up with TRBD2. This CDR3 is CASSPRAGGDETQYF. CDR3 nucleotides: TGTGCCAGCAGCCCACGAGCGGGGGGCGATGAGACCCAGTACTTC.